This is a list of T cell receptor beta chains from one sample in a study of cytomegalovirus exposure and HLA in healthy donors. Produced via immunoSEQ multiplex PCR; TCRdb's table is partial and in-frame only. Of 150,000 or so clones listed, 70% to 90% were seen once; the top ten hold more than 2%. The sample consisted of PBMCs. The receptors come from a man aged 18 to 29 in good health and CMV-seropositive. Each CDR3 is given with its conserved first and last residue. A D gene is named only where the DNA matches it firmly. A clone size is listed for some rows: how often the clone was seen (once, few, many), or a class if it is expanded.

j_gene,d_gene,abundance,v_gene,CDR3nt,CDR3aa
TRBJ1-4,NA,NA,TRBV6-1,TGTGCCAGCCAGGCCCAGACCCGGGAAAAACTGTTTTTT,CASQAQTREKLFF
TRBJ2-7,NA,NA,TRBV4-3,TGCGCCAGCAGCCAAGACACAGGAAACTCCTACGAGCAGTACTTC,CASSQDTGNSYEQYF
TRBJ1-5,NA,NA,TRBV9,TGTGCCAGCAGCGTAGCTACGGGCGAGGGTCAGCCCCAGCATTTT,CASSVATGEGQPQHF
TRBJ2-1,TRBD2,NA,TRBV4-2,TGTGCCAGCAGCCAAGAAACGGGACTAGCGGGGGGTGAGCAGTTCTTC,CASSQETGLAGGEQFF
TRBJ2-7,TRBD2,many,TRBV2,TGTGCCAGCAGTGAATTGGGCGGGGGGGCCTACGAGCAGTACTTC,CASSELGGGAYEQYF
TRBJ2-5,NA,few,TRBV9,TGTGCCAGCAGCGTAGGCGAATACCAGGGATTGGAAGAGACCCAGTACTTC,CASSVGEYQGLEETQYF
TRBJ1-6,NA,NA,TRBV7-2,TGTGCCAGCAGCCCCAGCGCAGGGAACAGGAATTCACCCCTCCACTTT,CASSPSAGNRNSPLHF
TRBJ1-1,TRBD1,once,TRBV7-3,TGTGCCAGCAGCCACAAGACAGGGACTGAAGCTTTCTTT,CASSHKTGTEAFF
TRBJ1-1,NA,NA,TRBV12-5,TGTGCTAGTGGTTCCGGGGAGGACACTGAAGCTTTCTTT,CASGSGEDTEAFF
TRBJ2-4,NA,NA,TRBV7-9,TGTGCCAGCAGCCCCTCAGGAGCCAAAAACATTCAGTACTTC,CASSPSGAKNIQYF
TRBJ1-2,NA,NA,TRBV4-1,TGCGCCAGCAGCCAAGTACTGGGCAAAGGTAGTGATGGCTACACCTTC,CASSQVLGKGSDGYTF
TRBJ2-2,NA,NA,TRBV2,TGTGCCAGCCGGGGGGCGGGGGAACGCACCGGGGAGCTGTTTTTT,CASRGAGERTGELFF
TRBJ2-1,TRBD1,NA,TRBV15,TGTGCCACCAGCAGAAACATTCCGGGACAGGGGGACAATGAGCAGTTCTTC,CATSRNIPGQGDNEQFF
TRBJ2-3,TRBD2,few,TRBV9,TGTGCCAGCACTCTCTCCGGGACTAGCGCAGATACGCAGTATTTT,CASTLSGTSADTQYF
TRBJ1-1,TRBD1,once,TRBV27,TGTGCCAGCAGTCCCATAGGCCAGGGGGGCCTTAACACTGAAGCTTTCTTT,CASSPIGQGGLNTEAFF
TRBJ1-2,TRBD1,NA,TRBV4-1,TGCGCCAGCAGCCAAGATTTCGGACAGGTTAACTATGGCTACACCTTC,CASSQDFGQVNYGYTF
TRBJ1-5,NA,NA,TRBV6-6,TGTGCCAGCACCGACGAAAGGGGGCAGCCCCAGCATTTT,CASTDERGQPQHF
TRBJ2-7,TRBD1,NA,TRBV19,TGTGCCAGTGGGACAGGGGGTCCCCTATACGAGCAGTACTTC,CASGTGGPLYEQYF